This TCR beta chain was profiled in a study of cytomegalovirus exposure and HLA in healthy donors. The CDR3 is 16 residues long. V lost 3 bases and J lost 3, with 18 bases in between. Germline-derived CDR1 and CDR2 are MNHNS and SASEGT. Of note for this clone: Its antigen is unidentified.

This PCR relied on a set of 60 Vbeta primers and 13 Jbeta primers. Clones were read by immunoSEQ multiplex PCR, and TCRdb kept only the in-frame ones, dropping some. The data hold some 150,000 clones, with 74% observed a single time. General study findings and limits: In a later analysis, common viral pathogens appeared linked to several of the most significant clusters.

The J gene is TRBJ2-7, the V gene TRBV6-1; D possibly corresponds to TRBD1 (5 bases). This clonotype was obtained from a man aged 30-40 years in good health and CMV-seronegative. Sequenced input: PBMCs. CDR3 loop: CASSEGISRRVYEQYF. The CDR3 DNA reads TGTGCCAGCAGTGAGGGGATATCTCGCAGGGTCTACGAGCAGTACTTC.